Following are 25 T cell receptor beta chains from one sample sequenced in a study of beta chain features in type 1 diabetes. Sequenced material consisted of expressed TCRB transcripts (all of the isolated RNA was reverse transcribed). Sequencing was performed with immunoSEQ multiplex PCR; in TCRdb, only in-frame clones are kept and a portion is missing. Among approximately 260,000 clones, less than 30% were seen once, and the ten largest hold about 0.012%. Regarding the study as a whole: Moderate but significant shortening of TCRB CDR3s was recorded in all four CD4+ subsets from Type 1 diabetes patients.

No antigen has been assigned to these receptors. The sequenced sample was naive CD4+ T cells from blood. The receptors come from a woman in her twenties or thirties with type 1 diabetes.

As to this clone: The sample holds other DNA sequences that translate to the same CDR3. The gene calls are TRBV9 and TRBJ2-1, with 11 bases matching TRBD2. With V trimmed by 0 bases and J by 7 bases, 3 bases remained unmatched. Germline loops: CDR1 SGDLS, CDR2 YYNGEE. CDR3 length equals 15 residues. The CDR3 loop reads CASSVVAGGPNEQFF. The CDR3 DNA is TGTGCCAGCAGCGTAGTAGCGGGAGGGCCTAATGAGCAGTTCTTC.

As to this clone: Other DNA sequences of this sample code for an identical CDR3. This chain joins TRBV7-3 and TRBJ2-5; 7 bases agree with TRBD2. CDR1 SGHTA and CDR2 FQGTGA come from the germline V gene. The CDR3 length is 13 residues. With 5 bases clipped from V and 2 bases from J, the junction kept 2 bases outside the gene matches. CDR3 bases: TGTGCCAGCAGCCGGGGGGTTCAAGAGACCCAGTACTTC. The encoded protein is CASSRGVQETQYF.

A few counts support this clone. This sequence joins TRBV6-5 and TRBJ2-7; D is perhaps TRBD2 (6 bases). Between the trimmed V and J ends, which lost 6 bases and 3 bases, there was a span of 9 bases. The germline gives CDR1 MNHEY, CDR2 SVGAGI. The CDR3 is made up of 12 amino acids. The CDR3 region is CASSSGGYEQYF. The CDR3 bases are TGTGCCAGCAGCTCCGGGGGCTACGAGCAGTACTTC.

The genes are TRBV30 and TRBJ1-2; TRBD1 agrees at 9 bases. Germline V gives CDR1 GTSNPN, CDR2 SVGIG (reference sequence). J lost 5 bases, V lost 1 base, and 11 bases had no gene match. This CDR3 region has 16 residues. The CDR3 DNA reads as TGTGCCTGGAGTGACGGATGGGGACAGGGAATATATGGCTACACCTTC. It is translated as CAWSDGWGQGIYGYTF.

The sample holds a few counts of this clone. Here the CDR3 DNA reads TGTGCCAGCAGTTTAGGGACTAGCGGGTACAATGAGCAGTTCTTC. It specifies CASSLGTSGYNEQFF. This chain links TRBV6-5 with TRBJ2-1, with 12 bases aligning to TRBD2. CDR3 length: 15 residues. CDR1 is MNHEY and CDR2 is SVGAGI in the germline V gene. The V and J ends lost 4 bases and 4 bases, in that order; junction bases with no gene match: 2.

There are a few counts of this clone. The J gene is TRBJ2-1, the V gene TRBV7-9; perhaps TRBD1 as D (6 bases). CDR1 is SEHNR and CDR2 is FQNEAQ in the germline V gene (reference sequence). CDR3 size: 16 residues. The V end lost 1 base, the J end lost 3 bases, and 13 bases lay between the germline ends. CDR3 loop: CASSLEGDPGYNEQFF. The CDR3 coding sequence is TGTGCCAGCAGCTTAGAGGGGGACCCGGGCTACAATGAGCAGTTCTTC.

The rearrangement uses TRBV6-5 and TRBJ2-7; 15 bases line up with TRBD2. The germline gives CDR1 MNHEY, CDR2 SVGAGI. Germline trimming cut 6 bases from V and 3 bases from J; bases unmatched to any gene: 3. This CDR3 spans 15 amino acids. The DNA for the CDR3 is TGTGCCAGCAGGGGACTAGCGGGAGGAAACTACGAGCAGTACTTC. Amino acids: CASRGLAGGNYEQYF.

This clone was seen once. The chain employs TRBV4-1 and TRBJ2-6, with 7 bases lining up with TRBD1. The length of the CDR3 is 21 residues. The V gene end was trimmed by 5 bases and the J gene end by 2 bases; junction bases not matched to a gene: 21. Per germline, CDR1 MGHRA and CDR2 YSYEKL. CDR3 DNA: TGCGCCAGCAGCTCAACAAGGGTGGGGGACAGCCTACCTACTGGGGCCAACGTCCTGACTTTC. Translation gives CASSSTRVGDSLPTGANVLTF.

The chain is built from TRBV5-1 and TRBJ1-2; no clear D gene. The CDR3 loop spans 15 amino acids. V was clipped by 2 bases and J by 4 bases, with 15 bases between them. In germline, CDR1 is SGHRS, CDR2 YFSETQ. As DNA, the CDR3 is TGCGCCAGCAGCTTTATCGCGTCAGACTCCTATGGCTACACCTTC. Translated, it gives CASSFIASDSYGYTF.

This clone has only a few counts. CDR3 amino acids: CASSQIWRQQFF. In nucleotides, the CDR3 is TGTGCCAGCAGCCAAATTTGGAGACAGCAGTTCTTC. This chain uses TRBV14 with TRBJ2-1; D not resolved. This CDR3 contains 12 residues. V lost 2 bases to trimming and J lost 11 bases, with 10 bases between them. CDR1 SGHDN and CDR2 FVKESK come from the germline V gene. The full variable domain, rest sourced from reference TRBV14 and TRBJ2-1, is EAGVTQFPSHSVIEKGQTVTLRCDPISGHDNLYWYRRVMGKEIKFLLHFVKESKQDESGMPNNRFLAERTGGTYSTLKVQPAELEDSGVYFCASSQIWRQQFFGPGTRLTVL.

This clone came up a few times. The chain uses TRBV29-1 and TRBJ2-7, with TRBD1 as a possible D gene (5 bases). From germline, CDR1 is SQVTM and CDR2 ANQGSEA. The germline V and J ends were trimmed by 4 bases and 3 bases, with 7 bases remaining between them. CDR3 length: 11 amino acids. The CDR3 loop reads CSVGQNYEQYF. CDR3 in DNA: TGCAGCGTTGGACAGAACTACGAGCAGTACTTC.

The chain is built from TRBV30 and TRBJ2-1, with D perhaps TRBD1 (6 bases). Germline loops: CDR1 GTSNPN, CDR2 SVGIG (reference sequence). The CDR3 has 16 residues. The V end lost 3 bases, the J end lost 0 bases, and 15 bases lay between the germline ends. The CDR3 loop is CAWRFHRVSSYNEQFF. CDR3 nucleotides: TGTGCCTGGAGGTTTCACAGGGTTAGCTCCTACAATGAGCAGTTCTTC.

V gene TRBV6-5 combines with J gene TRBJ2-7, with D perhaps matching TRBD1 (5 bases). V lost 6 bases to trimming and J lost 0 bases, with 15 bases between them. This CDR3 spans 15 amino acids. In germline, CDR1 is MNHEY, CDR2 SVGAGI. The CDR3 here is CASSWGTEVSYEQYF. In DNA, the CDR3 is TGTGCCAGCAGCTGGGGCACAGAGGTCTCCTACGAGCAGTACTTC.

V gene TRBV7-9 combines with J gene TRBJ2-3; D call uncertain. This CDR3 has 12 amino acids. The germline gives CDR1 SEHNR, CDR2 FQNEAQ (reference sequence). The V and J ends lost 6 bases and 2 bases respectively, with 6 bases between them. The CDR3 sequence is CASSDNTDTQYF. The CDR3 DNA reads as TGTGCCAGCAGTGACAACACAGATACGCAGTATTTT.

V gene TRBV30 combines with J gene TRBJ1-1; TRBD1 might be the D (5 bases). Germline V CDR1 and CDR2: GTSNPN, SVGIG (reference sequence). This CDR3 spans 13 amino acids. Trimming pared 8 bases from V and 1 base from J, leaving 14 bases between. The CDR3 reads CATKGQPNTEAFF. DNA for the CDR3: TGTGCCACAAAGGGGCAACCGAACACTGAAGCTTTCTTT.

The CDR3 DNA sequence: TGCGCCAGCAGCCTAGCGGGGTCGCGCGAGCAGTACTTC. Translating gives CASSLAGSREQYF. The chain employs TRBV5-1 and TRBJ2-7; 9 bases line up with TRBD2. Losses at the gene ends were 4 bases for V and 6 bases for J; bases not matched to a gene: 5. The CDR3 extends over 13 amino acids. Germline V CDR1 and CDR2: SGHRS, YFSETQ. The entire variable domain, with the rest obtained from reference TRBV5-1 and TRBJ2-7, is as follows: KAGVTQTPRYLIKTRGQQVTLSCSPISGHRSVSWYQQTPGQGLQFLFEYFSETQRNKGNFPGRFSGRQFSNSRSEMNVSTLELGDSALYLCASSLAGSREQYFGPGTRLTVT.

The table lists this clone with a few counts. The CDR3 reads CASSHRADEKLFF. The CDR3 coding sequence is TGCGCCAGCAGTCACAGGGCAGACGAAAAACTGTTTTTT. The chain has TRBV23-1 and TRBJ1-4, with D perhaps matching TRBD1 (5 bases). TRBV23-1 is marked as an open reading frame, function uncertain. CDR3 length: 13 amino acids. Trimming removed 3 bases from V and 8 bases from J, with 10 bases in between.

The sample holds a few counts of this clone. V and J are TRBV9 and TRBJ2-3; TRBD2 is a possible D gene (5 bases). Germline values: CDR1 SGDLS, CDR2 YYNGEE. Between the trimmed V and J ends, which lost 0 bases and 6 bases, there was a span of 20 bases. The CDR3 has 17 amino acids. The CDR3 sequence is CASSVGARTRGRDTQYF. The DNA of the CDR3 is TGTGCCAGCAGCGTAGGAGCGAGGACTCGAGGTCGGGATACGCAGTATTTT.

The CDR3 DNA follows: TGTGCCTACCTGGATCCGGGACAGGGGATACCTGAAGCTTTCTTT. This sequence encodes CAYLDPGQGIPEAFF. J is TRBJ1-1 and V is TRBV30, with 10 bases aligning to TRBD1. Germline loops: CDR1 GTSNPN, CDR2 SVGIG (reference sequence). J lost 6 bases, V lost 7 bases, and 14 bases had no gene match. CDR3 length: 15 amino acids.

The chain joins TRBV11-2 to TRBJ1-2; 7 bases are a match to TRBD1. J lost 8 bases, V lost 3 bases, and 6 bases had no gene match. The CDR3 runs to 13 residues. CDR1 is SGHAT and CDR2 is FQNNGV in the germline V gene. The CDR3 DNA reads TGTGCCAGCAGCTTCGAGGGGGCTAGGGGCTACACCTTC. Translation: CASSFEGARGYTF.

This clone was found a few times. The J gene is TRBJ2-1, the V gene TRBV11-3; 9 positions agree with TRBD2. The CDR3 covers 15 residues. Germline CDR1 and CDR2: SGHNT and YENEEA. The ends lost 1 base at V and 2 bases at J; junction bases unmatched: 0. CDR3 loop: CASSLGTSAYNEQFF. The CDR3 DNA sequence: TGTGCCAGCAGCTTAGGGACTAGCGCCTACAATGAGCAGTTCTTC.

This clone turned up a few times. This sequence joins TRBV2 and TRBJ2-1; 12 bases fit TRBD2. Per the germline V gene, CDR1 is SNHLY and CDR2 is FYNNEI. Trimming at V came to 7 bases and at J to 5 bases, leaving 6 bases not matched to a gene. This CDR3 comprises 15 residues. The CDR3 loop reads CASTQTSGGDNEQFF. CDR3 bases: TGTGCCAGCACCCAGACTAGCGGGGGAGACAATGAGCAGTTCTTC.

This chain uses TRBV30 with TRBJ2-7; possible D gene TRBD2, 6 bases. Germline CDR1 and CDR2: GTSNPN and SVGIG (reference sequence). The CDR3 extends over 14 amino acids. V shed 5 bases and J shed 7 bases, with 21 bases lying between them. The CDR3 DNA is TGTGCCTGGTTCTCCCGGGGCTTTAGCGGTGAGCAGTACTTC. It specifies CAWFSRGFSGEQYF.

The chain is built from TRBV19 and TRBJ2-7, with 8 bases lining up with TRBD2. Germline CDR1 reads LNHDA; CDR2 reads SQIVND (reference sequence). V lost 6 bases, J lost 5 bases, and 9 bases stayed unmatched. CDR3 length: 14 amino acids. CDR3 DNA: TGTGCCAGTAGAACTAGCGGTGGGGGCGACGAGCAGTACTTC. It is translated as CASRTSGGGDEQYF. Full variable domain (outside the CDR3, taken from reference TRBV19 and TRBJ2-7): DGGITQSPKYLFRKEGQNVTLSCEQNLNHDAMYWYRQDPGQGLRLIYYSQIVNDFQKGDIAEGYSVSREKKESFPLTVTSAQKNPTAFYLCASRTSGGGDEQYFGPGTRLTVT.

Only a few counts were recorded for this clone. The rearrangement uses TRBV30 and TRBJ2-3; 8 bases agree with TRBD2. V trimming: 4 bases; J trimming: 1 base; junction bases outside the gene matches: 1. CDR1 GTSNPN and CDR2 SVGIG come from the germline V gene (reference sequence). The length of the CDR3 is 13 residues. In DNA form, the CDR3 reads TGTGCCTGGACGACTAGCGGCACAGATACGCAGTATTTT. Protein: CAWTTSGTDTQYF.